This T cell receptor (beta chain) originates from a study of T cell responses to AZD1222 COVID-19 vaccine. CDR3 length: 20 residues. Sequenced by immunoSEQ multiplex PCR; TCRdb stores in-frame clones only, minus some. Of 95,000 to 110,000 clones in the sample, about 90% were seen once. As concerns this clone: Its specificity is unknown.

General study findings and limits: Recipients of AZD1222 seropositive at baseline numbered only 5 to 7. The sample set comprised mostly white British donors with more females, and clonal diversity was possibly underestimated.

This TCR was recovered from an adult in good health. The sequencing here drew on peripheral blood, taken on day 0 of AZD1222 vaccination. This chain uses TRBV7-5 with TRBJ2-3; TRBD2 is the table's D call, not checked against the DNA. TRBV7-5 is given as a pseudogene. The CDR3 sequence: CARSANGTRGSWAQTDTQYF. Written as DNA, the CDR3 is TGTGCCAGAAGCGCAAATGGGACTAGAGGGTCTTGGGCTCAGACAGATACGCAGTATTTT.